The clone carrying this T cell receptor (beta chain) was observed a few times. What it binds is unknown. This entry comes from a study of glioma-infiltrating T cells. Notes on the study in general: Tissue-blood divergence was below expectation in non-neoplastic patients, above in gliomas. Very few CDR3 sequences were shared between tissue and blood.

Amplification of TCR alpha and beta CDR3 regions from RNA used iRepertoire nested multiplex PCR. Input was about 85-450 ng of tissue mRNA or PBMC total RNA. Via MiXCR, TCRdb re-called the multiplex PCR reads, giving one row per CDR3 protein. This table holds 85,000 to 110,000 distinct CDR3 sequences, around 31% found once. The CDR3 covers 12 residues. V lost 10 bases and J lost 6, with 12 bases in between. This receptor was obtained from a human donor with low-grade glioma or glioblastoma, undergoing nonglioma brain surgery, or in good health (not recorded which). This chain links TRBV12-3 or TRBV12-4 with TRBJ2-2; D gene ambiguous. Sequenced input: glioma tissue, nonneoplastic brain tissue, or PBMCs (not recorded which). In nucleotides, the CDR3 is TGTGCCAACCGAAAGGGTCCCGGGGAGCTGTTTTTT. The encoded protein is CANRKGPGELFF.